The 3 T cell receptor beta chains below were found in one sample sequenced in a study of early T cells in non-severe SARS-CoV-2 infection. TCRdb fed the 5' RACE reads into MiXCR, producing one record per CDR3 protein. The table shows just under 60,000 distinct CDR3 sequences, with more than 8.5% occurring only once. Sequencing was carried out using whole blood. The source is an adult who was a healthcare worker with PCR-confirmed SARS-CoV-2 infection or an uninfected control (not recorded which).

The gene calls are TRBV6-2 or TRBV6-3 and TRBJ2-5, with D hard to call. The CDR3 is 12 residues long. Trimming left V 2 bases short and J 5 bases short, with 6 bases between. Per germline, CDR1 MNHEY and CDR2 SVGEGT. CDR3 bases: TGTGCCAGCAGTTACCCCCCTGAGACCCAGTACTTC. The encoded protein is CASSYPPETQYF.

This clonotype was picked up a small number of times. V and J are TRBV6-2 or TRBV6-3 and TRBJ2-5; D unresolved. The V end was cut by 4 bases, the J end by 4 bases, with 4 bases between. Germline V lookup: CDR1 MNHEY, CDR2 SVGEGT. The CDR3 has 11 amino acids. CDR3 residues: CASSSSETQYF. The CDR3 region has the DNA TGTGCCAGCAGTTCATCAGAGACCCAGTACTTC.

The sample holds a few counts of this clonotype. The chain uses TRBV24-1 and TRBJ2-2; weak D call: TRBD1 (5 bases). The CDR3 spans 15 residues. The V gene's germline CDR1 is KGHDR and CDR2 SFDVKD. V dropped 3 bases and J dropped 1 base, with 8 bases sitting between them. CDR3 residues: CATSDPRENTGELFF. Here the CDR3 DNA reads TGTGCCACCAGTGATCCCAGGGAGAACACCGGGGAGCTGTTTTTT.